Shown below are 19 T cell receptor beta chains from a single sample sequenced in a study of CD8 T cells in ankylosing spondylitis. TCRdb processed the 5' RACE reads anew with MiXCR; each CDR3 protein has one entry. This sample yields approximately 220,000 distinct CDR3 sequences, of which over 9.5% are seen a single time; approximately 20% belongs to the top ten. The specimen sequenced was blood, either unsorted or a sorted T cell fraction (not recorded which). The source is a male donor with ankylosing spondylitis or in good health (not recorded which).

At least ten counts were recorded for this clonotype. The genes are TRBV5-1 and TRBJ1-1; tentative D call: TRBD1 (5 bases). Trimming took off 0 bases at V and 4 bases at J, with 16 bases between the two ends. This CDR3 contains 16 residues. Germline CDR1 is SGHRS and CDR2 is YFSETQ. The CDR3 DNA sequence: TGCGCCAGCAGCTTGGCCGGGGGAGGGACTGGCACTGAAGCTTTCTTT. Its translation: CASSLAGGGTGTEAFF.

This clonotype was seen at least ten times. This rearrangement joins TRBV12-3 or TRBV12-4 to TRBJ2-5; D is possibly TRBD1 or TRBD2 (5 bases each). Trimming shortened V by 3 bases and J by 3 bases, and 5 bases separated the two germline ends. The CDR3 has 12 residues. The CDR3 region has the DNA TGTGCCAGCAGTTTGGGGGAAGAGACCCAGTACTTC. Its protein product is CASSLGEETQYF.

The table lists this clonotype with many counts. V gene TRBV12-3 or TRBV12-4 combines with J gene TRBJ2-1; 7 bases are shared with TRBD2. The CDR3 runs 16 residues. The V segment lost 7 bases and the J segment 6 bases; nucleotides outside the gene matches: 15. In DNA, the CDR3 is TGTGCCAGCAAGACAGAGCGGGGAATTGGGATCAATGAGCAGTTCTTC. Translation: CASKTERGIGINEQFF.

This clonotype came up many times. This chain connects TRBV20-1 to TRBJ2-5; D is unclear. From germline, CDR1 is DFQATT and CDR2 SNEGSKA (reference sequence). With 0 bases removed from V and 5 bases from J, the gap between germline ends came to 16 bases. The CDR3 spans 15 residues. CDR3 sequence (DNA): TGCAGTGCTAGAGATTATCGGCAGGTCCTGGAGACCCAGTACTTC. Translating it yields CSARDYRQVLETQYF.

This clonotype has ten or more counts. V is TRBV7-3 and J is TRBJ2-1, with a possible D match to TRBD1 (5 bases). The length of the CDR3 is 13 residues. The ends were cut back, 3 bases at V and 3 bases at J, with 6 bases in the middle. Germline values: CDR1 SGHTA, CDR2 FQGTGA. In nucleotides, the CDR3 is TGTGCCAGCAGCTTTACAGGCTACAATGAGCAGTTCTTC. Translating it yields CASSFTGYNEQFF.

V and J are TRBV7-6 and TRBJ1-5; D remains unclear. The germline gives CDR1 SGHVS, CDR2 FNYEAQ. The ends were cut back, 2 bases at V and 2 bases at J, with 10 bases in the middle. This CDR3 contains 15 residues. The CDR3 sequence is CASSLRSGGNQPQHF. The DNA of the CDR3 is TGTGCCAGCAGCTTAAGATCAGGTGGCAATCAGCCCCAGCATTTT.

This clonotype has a count of ten or more. The chain is built from TRBV20-1 and TRBJ2-1, with 9 nucleotides matching TRBD1. Germline-derived CDR1 and CDR2 are DFQATT and SNEGSKA (reference sequence). CDR3 length equals 15 residues. V lost 3 bases, J lost 7 bases, and 10 bases stayed unmatched. The CDR3 here is CSASGTGGAGNEQFF. The CDR3 nucleotides are TGCAGTGCTAGCGGAACAGGGGGCGCGGGGAATGAGCAGTTCTTC.

The sample holds a few counts of this clonotype. This chain links TRBV5-1 with TRBJ2-2, with D maybe TRBD1 (6 bases). In germline, CDR1 is SGHRS, CDR2 YFSETQ. The V and J ends lost 1 base and 1 base respectively, with 11 bases between them. This CDR3 is built from 16 residues. CDR3 protein: CASSLLMTGNTGELFF. The CDR3 region has the DNA TGCGCCAGCAGCTTGTTGATGACAGGGAACACCGGGGAGCTGTTTTTT.

The chain uses TRBV15 and TRBJ2-1; D tentatively fits TRBD1 or TRBD2 (7 bases each). Germline loops: CDR1 LNHNV, CDR2 YYDKDF (reference sequence). This CDR3 spans 16 amino acids. V gave up 0 bases and J gave up 6 bases, with 15 bases separating them. CDR3 nucleotide sequence: TGTGCCACCAGCAGAGATTCAGGGGGGGGGCTCAATGAGCAGTTCTTC. Translation gives CATSRDSGGGLNEQFF. The whole variable domain, filled in from reference TRBV15 and TRBJ2-1, reads DAMVIQNPRYQVTQFGKPVTLSCSQTLNHNVMYWYQQKSSQAPKLLFHYYDKDFNNEADTPDNFQSRRPNTSFCFLDIRSPGLGDTAMYLCATSRDSGGGLNEQFFGPGTRLTVL.

This clonotype has at least ten counts. CDR3 sequence (DNA): TGTGCCAGCAGGTCCCCCTCCTACGAGCAGTACTTC. Protein product: CASRSPSYEQYF. The V call is TRBV7-2, the J call TRBJ2-7; D gene unclear. The V gene's germline CDR1 is SGHTA and CDR2 FQGNSA. This CDR3 contains 12 residues. The ends were cut back, 6 bases at V and 0 bases at J, with 6 bases in the middle.

The chain employs TRBV27 and TRBJ1-5; TRBD1 aligns across 10 bases. Germline CDR1 and CDR2: MNHEY and SMNVEV (reference sequence). J lost 4 bases, V lost 8 bases, and 14 bases had no gene match. CDR3 size: 17 residues. Written as DNA, the CDR3 is TGTGCCAGCGCTGGGACAGGGGTCCTGGCGGGAAATCAGCCCCAGCATTTT. This encodes CASAGTGVLAGNQPQHF.

Ten or more counts support this clonotype. V gene TRBV5-1 combines with J gene TRBJ2-1, with D maybe TRBD1 (5 bases). Trimming stripped 5 bases from V and 4 bases from J, with 19 bases between. The CDR3 has 16 residues. Germline CDR1 reads SGHRS; CDR2 reads YFSETQ. CDR3: CASRNAPRAPYNEQFF. The CDR3 nucleotides are TGCGCCAGCAGGAACGCGCCCAGGGCCCCTTACAATGAGCAGTTCTTC.

This sequence joins TRBV24-1 and TRBJ1-5, with D possibly TRBD1 on 6 matching bases. V lost 9 bases and J lost 3, with 11 bases in between. CDR3 length: 13 amino acids. Per germline, CDR1 KGHDR and CDR2 SFDVKD. The CDR3 protein is CATLGTTNQPQHF. The DNA for the CDR3 is TGTGCCACCCTCGGGACAACCAATCAGCCCCAGCATTTT.

This clonotype was observed at least ten times. The chain recombines TRBV24-1 with TRBJ2-3; D not certain. Trimming took 7 bases from V and 5 from J, leaving 9 bases between them. From germline, CDR1 is KGHDR and CDR2 SFDVKD. This CDR3 has 12 amino acids. For the CDR3, the DNA is TGTGCCACCAGCCCCAGAGGAGATACGCAGTATTTT. Its protein product is CATSPRGDTQYF.

This clonotype was counted at least ten times. The CDR3 protein is CASSLAPPNSPLHF. CDR3 DNA: TGTGCCAGCAGCTTAGCCCCTCCAAATTCACCCCTCCACTTT. J is TRBJ1-6 and V is TRBV7-9; D gene uncertain. Between the trimmed V and J ends, which lost 0 bases and 7 bases, there was a span of 7 bases. The CDR3 consists of 14 residues. Per the germline V gene, CDR1 is SEHNR and CDR2 is FQNEAQ (reference sequence).

The CDR3 DNA follows: TGTGCCAGCAGTTCCCAGGGGGCCGAAAGCAATCAGCCCCAGCATTTT. Translated: CASSSQGAESNQPQHF. V usage is TRBV28 and J usage is TRBJ1-5, with 8 bases aligning to TRBD1. This CDR3 region has 16 residues. The germline CDR1 and CDR2 sequences are MDHEN and SYDVKM. Unmatched junction bases numbered 6, after V lost 4 bases and J lost 1 base.

Many counts were recorded for this clonotype. One end of the junction varies from germline; a read error may be responsible. CDR3 protein: CASSLGVTAQETQYF. CDR3 DNA sequence: TGTGCTAGCAGCTTAGGCGTTACAGCCCAAGAGACCCAGTACTTC. V usage is TRBV7-7 and J usage is TRBJ2-5; no definite D call. From germline, CDR1 is SSHAT and CDR2 FNYEAQ (reference sequence). CDR3 size: 15 residues. The whole variable domain, filled in from reference TRBV7-7 and TRBJ2-5, reads GAGVSQSPRYKVTKRGQDVTLRCDPISSHATLYWYQQALGQGPEFLTYFNYEAQPDKSGLPSDRFSAERPEGSISTLTIQRTEQRDSAMYRCASSLGVTAQETQYFGPGTRLLVL.

With respect to this clonotype: This may arise from a read error, as a much more abundant clone is one base away. The chain combines TRBV20-1 with TRBJ2-3; no definite D call. The better agreement between TRBJ1-5 and the DNA end casts doubt on the J call. Germline lookup yields CDR1 DFQATT and CDR2 SNEGSKA (reference sequence). The length of the CDR3 is 11 residues. The CDR3 sequence is CSATPDVTQHF. CDR3 bases: TGCAGTGCCACCCCCGATGTCACGCAGCATTTT.

The CDR3 DNA sequence: TGTGCCAGCAGTTTTCAGGGGACCTACGAGCAGTACTTC. Protein: CASSFQGTYEQYF. This rearrangement joins TRBV12-3 or TRBV12-4 to TRBJ2-7, with a tentative D call TRBD1 (6 bases). V lost 3 bases, J lost 2 bases, and 8 bases lay in between. CDR3 length equals 13 residues.